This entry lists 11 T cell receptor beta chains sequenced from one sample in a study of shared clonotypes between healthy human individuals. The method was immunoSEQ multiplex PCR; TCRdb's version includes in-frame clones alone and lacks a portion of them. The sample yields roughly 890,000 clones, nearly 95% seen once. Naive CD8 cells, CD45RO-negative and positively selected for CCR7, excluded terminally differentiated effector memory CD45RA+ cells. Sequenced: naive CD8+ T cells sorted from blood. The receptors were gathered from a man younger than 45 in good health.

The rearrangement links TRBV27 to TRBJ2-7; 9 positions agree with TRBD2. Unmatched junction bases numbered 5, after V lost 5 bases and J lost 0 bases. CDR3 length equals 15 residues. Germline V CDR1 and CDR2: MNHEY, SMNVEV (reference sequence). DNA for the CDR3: TGTGCCAGCAGTGTTCTAGCGGGGAGCTCCTACGAGCAGTACTTC. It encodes CASSVLAGSSYEQYF.

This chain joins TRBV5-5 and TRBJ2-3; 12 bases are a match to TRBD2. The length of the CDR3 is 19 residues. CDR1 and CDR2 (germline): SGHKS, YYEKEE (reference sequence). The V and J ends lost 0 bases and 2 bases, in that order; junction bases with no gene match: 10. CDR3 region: CASSLVGLAGGIPTDTQYF. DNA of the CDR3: TGTGCCAGCAGCTTGGTGGGTCTAGCGGGAGGGATACCCACAGATACGCAGTATTTT.

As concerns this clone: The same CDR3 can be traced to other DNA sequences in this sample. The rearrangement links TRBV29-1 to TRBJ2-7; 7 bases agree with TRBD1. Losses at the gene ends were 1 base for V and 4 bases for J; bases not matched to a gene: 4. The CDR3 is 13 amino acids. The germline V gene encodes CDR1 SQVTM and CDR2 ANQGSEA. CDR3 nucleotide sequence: TGCAGCGTTGAAGGACAGGGCGGATACGAGCAGTACTTC. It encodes CSVEGQGGYEQYF.

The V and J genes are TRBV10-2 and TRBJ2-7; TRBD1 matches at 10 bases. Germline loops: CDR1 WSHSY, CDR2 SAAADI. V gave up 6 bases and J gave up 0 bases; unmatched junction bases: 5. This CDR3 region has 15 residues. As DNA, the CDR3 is TGCGCCAGCAGCGTCGGACAGGGGGGCTCCTACGAGCAGTACTTC. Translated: CASSVGQGGSYEQYF.

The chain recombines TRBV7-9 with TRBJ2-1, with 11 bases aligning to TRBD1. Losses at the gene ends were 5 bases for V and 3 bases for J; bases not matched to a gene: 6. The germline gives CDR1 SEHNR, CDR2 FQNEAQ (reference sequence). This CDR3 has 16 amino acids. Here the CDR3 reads CASSPRGQGVYNEQFF. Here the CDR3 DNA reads TGTGCCAGCAGCCCCCGGGGACAGGGGGTCTACAATGAGCAGTTCTTC.

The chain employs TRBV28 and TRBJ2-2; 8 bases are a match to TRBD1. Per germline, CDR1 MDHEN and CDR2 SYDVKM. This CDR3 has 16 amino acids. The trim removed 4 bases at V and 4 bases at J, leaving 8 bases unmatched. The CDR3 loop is CASSSPGGFRTGELFF. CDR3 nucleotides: TGTGCCAGCAGTTCCCCAGGGGGCTTCCGCACCGGGGAGCTGTTTTTT.

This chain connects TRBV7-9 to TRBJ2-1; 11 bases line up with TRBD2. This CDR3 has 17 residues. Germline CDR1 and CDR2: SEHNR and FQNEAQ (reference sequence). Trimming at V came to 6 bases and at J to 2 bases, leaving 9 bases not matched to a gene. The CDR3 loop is CASRTSGSGPTYNEQFF. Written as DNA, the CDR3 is TGTGCCAGCAGAACTAGCGGGAGTGGCCCTACCTACAATGAGCAGTTCTTC.

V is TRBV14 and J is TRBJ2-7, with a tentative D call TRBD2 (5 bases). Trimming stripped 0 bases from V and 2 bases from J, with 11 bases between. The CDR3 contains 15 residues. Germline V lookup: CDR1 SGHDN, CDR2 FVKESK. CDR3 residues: CASSQDSRGPYEQYF. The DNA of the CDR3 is TGTGCCAGCAGCCAAGATTCTCGGGGTCCCTACGAGCAGTACTTC.

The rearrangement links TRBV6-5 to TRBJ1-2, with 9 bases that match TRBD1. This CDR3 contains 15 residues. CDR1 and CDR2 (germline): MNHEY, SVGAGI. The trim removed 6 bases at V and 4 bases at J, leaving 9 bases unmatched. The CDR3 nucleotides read TGTGCCAGCAGCAGACAGGGGGACGGCGTCTATGGCTACACCTTC. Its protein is CASSRQGDGVYGYTF.

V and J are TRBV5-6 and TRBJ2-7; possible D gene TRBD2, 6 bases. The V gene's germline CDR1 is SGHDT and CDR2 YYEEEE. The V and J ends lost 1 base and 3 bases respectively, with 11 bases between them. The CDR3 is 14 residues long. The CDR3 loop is CASSLWVADYEQYF. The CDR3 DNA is TGTGCCAGCAGCTTGTGGGTAGCGGACTACGAGCAGTACTTC.

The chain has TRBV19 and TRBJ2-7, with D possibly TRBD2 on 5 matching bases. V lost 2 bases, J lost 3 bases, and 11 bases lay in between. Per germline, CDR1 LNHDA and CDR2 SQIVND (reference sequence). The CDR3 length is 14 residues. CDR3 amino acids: CASSISGFYYEQYF. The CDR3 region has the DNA TGTGCCAGTAGTATATCGGGATTTTACTACGAGCAGTACTTC.